This TCR beta chain was recorded in a study of patients and donors after allogeneic stem cell transplantation. This clonotype has only a few counts. MiXCR, applied by TCRdb to the RT-PCR reads, yields one record per CDR3 protein. This table holds roughly 230,000 distinct CDR3 sequences, 13% to 15% found once. Germline V gene sequence: CDR1 LNHDA, CDR2 SQIVND (reference sequence). The length of the CDR3 is 12 residues. The V end lost 3 bases, the J end lost 8 bases, and 10 bases lay between the germline ends. The chain has TRBV19 and TRBJ1-2; no clear D gene. The TCR sequence derives from a human donor who was either an allogeneic HSCT recipient or a stem cell or donor lymphocyte infusion donor (not recorded which). It is not recorded whose cells these are; they may come from a transplant donor. The sequenced sample consisted of blood, either unsorted or a sorted T cell fraction (not recorded which). Written as DNA, the CDR3 is TGTGCCAGTAGTATGGTCGCTGGGGGCTACACCTTC. Translated, it gives CASSMVAGGYTF.